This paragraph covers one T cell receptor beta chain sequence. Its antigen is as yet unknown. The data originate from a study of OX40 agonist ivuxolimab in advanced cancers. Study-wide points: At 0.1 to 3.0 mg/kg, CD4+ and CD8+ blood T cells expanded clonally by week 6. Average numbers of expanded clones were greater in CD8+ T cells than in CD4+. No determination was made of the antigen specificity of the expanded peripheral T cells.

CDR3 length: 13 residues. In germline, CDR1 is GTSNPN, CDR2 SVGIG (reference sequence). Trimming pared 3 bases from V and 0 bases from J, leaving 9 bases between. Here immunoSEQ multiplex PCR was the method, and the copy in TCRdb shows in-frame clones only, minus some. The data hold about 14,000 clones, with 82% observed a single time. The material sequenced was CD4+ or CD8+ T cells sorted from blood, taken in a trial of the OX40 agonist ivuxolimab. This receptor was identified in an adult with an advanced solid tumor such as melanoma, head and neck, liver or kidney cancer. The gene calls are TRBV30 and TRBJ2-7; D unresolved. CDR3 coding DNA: TGTGCCTGGAGGGTACCGCCCTCCTACGAGCAGTACTTC. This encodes CAWRVPPSYEQYF.